These 21 T cell receptor beta chains came from one sample sequenced in a study of blood T cells in healthy people across ages. A sample-barcoded 5' primer and a J-beta primer mix were used in a second PCR of roughly 7 to 11 cycles. A single record per CDR3 protein comes from TCRdb applying MiXCR to the 5' RACE reads. The sample consists of roughly 680,000 distinct CDR3 sequences, 52% of them appearing once. The sequenced sample consisted of blood. These receptors all stem from a woman aged 80 or over in good health.

This clonotype was seen at least ten times. The chain carries TRBV20-1 and TRBJ2-7; D is perhaps TRBD1 or TRBD2 (5 bases each). The CDR3 covers 14 residues. Trimming removed 7 bases from V and 1 base from J, with 17 bases in between. Germline-derived CDR1 and CDR2 are DFQATT and SNEGSKA (reference sequence). The CDR3 DNA follows: TGCAGTGGCTCCGGGGCAGTCCCTTCCTACGAGCAGTACTTC. The encoded protein is CSGSGAVPSYEQYF.

This clonotype occurred many times. This chain uses TRBV9 with TRBJ2-3; D remains unclear. Germline values: CDR1 SGDLS, CDR2 YYNGEE. CDR3 length: 14 residues. Trimming shortened V by 3 bases and J by 0 bases, and 8 bases separated the two germline ends. This CDR3 reads CASSGHISTDTQYF. CDR3 DNA: TGTGCCAGCAGCGGTCATATTAGCACAGATACGCAGTATTTT.

This clonotype showed up many times. The chain couples TRBV15 to TRBJ2-3; D ambiguous. The CDR3 length is 11 residues. V lost 6 bases, J lost 3 bases, and 4 bases lay in between. Germline V lookup: CDR1 LNHNV, CDR2 YYDKDF (reference sequence). CDR3: CATRGTDTQYF. DNA for the CDR3: TGTGCCACCAGGGGGACAGATACGCAGTATTTT.

This clonotype was recorded a few times. V and J are TRBV28 and TRBJ2-2; 7 bases line up with TRBD2. CDR3 size: 16 residues. Germline assignment: CDR1 MDHEN and CDR2 SYDVKM. J gave up 5 bases and V 6 bases, and 12 bases lay outside the gene matches. This chain's CDR3 is CASSQIRLAGTGELFF. Here the CDR3 DNA reads TGTGCCAGCAGCCAAATTCGACTAGCCGGGACCGGGGAGCTGTTTTTT.

This chain links TRBV5-1 with TRBJ2-1, with D uncertain. V was pared by 1 base and J by 0 bases, with 8 bases between. Germline CDR1 and CDR2: SGHRS and YFSETQ. The CDR3 is 15 residues long. CDR3 nucleotide sequence: TGCGCCAGCAGCTTGATCATAAGCTCCTACAATGAGCAGTTCTTC. It specifies CASSLIISSYNEQFF.

J is TRBJ2-1 and V is TRBV5-1; D is tentatively TRBD1 or TRBD2 (7 bases each). CDR1 and CDR2 from the germline V gene are SGHRS and YFSETQ. The CDR3 extends over 14 amino acids. Between the trimmed V and J ends, which lost 0 bases and 10 bases, there was a span of 14 bases. CDR3 DNA sequence: TGCGCCAGCAGCTTGGCAGGGGGGGCCAGAGAGCAGTTCTTC. It specifies CASSLAGGAREQFF.

This sequence joins TRBV28 and TRBJ1-2, with 11 bases aligning to TRBD1. Germline assignment: CDR1 MDHEN and CDR2 SYDVKM. The V and J ends lost 6 bases and 5 bases, in that order; junction bases with no gene match: 5. The CDR3 is 14 amino acids. CDR3 sequence: CASRSGTGGYGYTF. CDR3 DNA sequence: TGTGCCAGCAGATCCGGGACAGGGGGTTATGGCTACACCTTC.

The chain has TRBV5-1 and TRBJ1-3; D remains unclear. This CDR3 comprises 16 residues. Germline values: CDR1 SGHRS, CDR2 YFSETQ. V lost 1 base and J lost 6, with 17 bases in between. The CDR3 sequence: CASSLNPPDLTNTIYF. The CDR3 coding sequence is TGCGCCAGCAGCTTGAACCCCCCGGACCTCACAAACACCATATATTTT.

The chain combines TRBV3-1 with TRBJ2-1; 10 nucleotides align to TRBD2. With V trimmed by 6 bases and J by 0 bases, 5 bases remained unmatched. The CDR3 has 16 amino acids. CDR1 is LGHDT and CDR2 is YNNKEL in the germline V gene (reference sequence). In DNA, the CDR3 is TGTGCCAGCAGTTTCAAGCGGGGGGGCTCCTACAATGAGCAGTTCTTC. Protein product: CASSFKRGGSYNEQFF.

The chain carries TRBV9 and TRBJ2-5; D is possibly TRBD2 (5 bases). V shed 0 bases and J shed 2 bases, with 11 bases lying between them. CDR3 length: 15 residues. The germline CDR1 and CDR2 sequences are SGDLS and YYNGEE. The CDR3 nucleotides are TGTGCCAGCAGCGTAGCCCCACTAGATCAAGAGACCCAGTACTTC. It codes for CASSVAPLDQETQYF.

J is TRBJ2-5 and V is TRBV27; possible D gene TRBD1, 6 bases. Germline CDR1 is MNHEY and CDR2 is SMNVEV (reference sequence). V was clipped by 8 bases and J by 3 bases, with 19 bases between them. The CDR3 runs to 15 residues. The CDR3 nucleotides are TGTGCCAGCCGCGCGACAGGCGTGATTAAAGAGACCCAGTACTTC. Amino acid sequence: CASRATGVIKETQYF.

This chain connects TRBV12-3 or TRBV12-4 to TRBJ2-3; D ambiguous. Trimming pared 5 bases from V and 2 bases from J, leaving 8 bases between. The CDR3 runs 13 residues. CDR3 sequence: CASSRFSTDTQYF. CDR3 DNA sequence: TGTGCCAGCAGTAGATTCTCCACAGATACGCAGTATTTT.

This sequence joins TRBV2 and TRBJ2-5; D uncertain. Germline-derived CDR1 and CDR2 are SNHLY and FYNNEI. Trimming took 9 bases from V and 2 from J, leaving 16 bases between them. The CDR3 consists of 14 residues. CDR3 amino acids: CASRVGRQQETQYF. The CDR3 nucleotides read TGTGCCAGTAGGGTCGGACGGCAACAAGAGACCCAGTACTTC.

With regard to this clonotype: An end of the junction does not agree with germline; a read error may underlie this. The rearrangement uses TRBV9 and TRBJ2-3, with TRBD1 as a possible D gene (6 bases). The CDR3 extends over 15 amino acids. The germline gives CDR1 SGDLS, CDR2 YYNGEE. CDR3 in amino acids: CASREGVWSTDTQYF. DNA of the CDR3: TGTGCCAGCAGAGAGGGGGTATGGAGCACGGATACGCAGTATTTT.

The rearrangement joins TRBV25-1 to TRBJ2-7; D not resolved. The germline V and J ends were trimmed by 7 bases and 4 bases, with 11 bases remaining between them. Germline V gene lookup returns CDR1 MGHDK and CDR2 SYGVNS. This CDR3 is built from 12 residues. The CDR3 region has the DNA TGTGCCAGCACTTACAGTGGATACGAGCAGTACTTC. Its protein is CASTYSGYEQYF.

This clonotype was observed at least ten times. This chain uses TRBV6-5 with TRBJ1-2; tentatively, D is TRBD1 (5 bases). CDR3 length equals 18 residues. V was cut by 0 bases and J by 1 base, with 18 bases left in between. The V gene's germline CDR1 is MNHEY and CDR2 SVGAGI. CDR3 loop: CASSYSAWGFSYNYGYTF. For the CDR3, the DNA is TGTGCCAGCAGTTACTCCGCCTGGGGGTTTAGTTATAACTATGGCTACACCTTC.

This clonotype was seen at least ten times. The rearrangement links TRBV27 to TRBJ2-1; perhaps TRBD2 as D (5 bases). Trimming took 8 bases from V and 4 from J, leaving 21 bases between them. CDR1 is MNHEY and CDR2 is SMNVEV in the germline V gene (reference sequence). The CDR3 runs 16 residues. Here the CDR3 DNA reads TGTGCCAGCCGCACAGTTGTCGGACGGAGGTACAATGAGCAGTTCTTC. This translates into CASRTVVGRRYNEQFF.

This rearrangement joins TRBV7-2 to TRBJ1-4, with 10 positions matching TRBD1. The CDR3 covers 17 residues. The ends lost 0 bases at V and 7 bases at J; junction bases unmatched: 8. From germline, CDR1 is SGHTA and CDR2 FQGNSA. The CDR3 sequence: CASSLAVATGGSEKLFF. The CDR3 DNA follows: TGTGCCAGCAGCTTAGCCGTTGCGACAGGGGGCAGTGAAAAACTGTTTTTT.

CDR3 sequence: CASSSTGWFGNEQFF. The CDR3, as DNA: TGCGCCAGCAGCTCGACTGGTTGGTTCGGCAATGAGCAGTTCTTC. The chain links TRBV5-1 to TRBJ2-1; no definite D call. Germline V gene sequence: CDR1 SGHRS, CDR2 YFSETQ. The germline V and J ends were trimmed by 3 bases and 6 bases, with 16 bases remaining between them. The CDR3 contains 15 residues.

V is TRBV5-1 and J is TRBJ2-2; unclear D gene. The germline CDR1 and CDR2 sequences are SGHRS and YFSETQ. The CDR3 covers 16 residues. V gave up 2 bases and J gave up 5 bases, with 16 bases separating them. CDR3 amino acids: CASSFLGGPETGELFF. The CDR3 region has the DNA TGCGCCAGCAGCTTTTTGGGTGGGCCCGAGACCGGGGAGCTGTTTTTT.

This clonotype was counted at least ten times. This sequence joins TRBV10-1 and TRBJ2-1; 10 nucleotides align to TRBD1. Germline trimming cut 4 bases from V and 7 bases from J; bases unmatched to any gene: 4. Germline CDR1 and CDR2: WNHNN and SYGVQD (reference sequence). The CDR3 consists of 14 residues. The CDR3 nucleotides are TGCGCCAGCAGTGGACAGGGGGCGAGGAATGAGCAGTTCTTC. Its protein is CASSGQGARNEQFF.